A single sample gave rise to the 3 T cell receptor beta chains below, sequenced in a study of blood T cells in healthy people across ages. A second PCR, run for roughly 6 to 11 cycles, used a sample-barcoded 5' primer plus a J-beta primer mix. TCRdb re-derived calls from the 5' RACE reads in MiXCR, one entry per CDR3 protein. Of about 730,000 distinct CDR3 sequences listed, roughly 45% are singletons. The sequenced sample consisted of blood. The receptor source for this set is a woman aged 55-75 years in good health.

The chain couples TRBV28 to TRBJ2-3, with a tentative D call TRBD1 (6 bases). Trimming took 2 bases from V and 4 from J, leaving 16 bases between them. The CDR3 loop spans 16 amino acids. Germline CDR1 reads MDHEN; CDR2 reads SYDVKM. This CDR3 reads CASSLVLGAIADTQYF. In DNA, the CDR3 is TGTGCCAGCAGTTTAGTACTGGGGGCCATTGCAGATACGCAGTATTTT. Full variable domain (missing parts from reference TRBV28 and TRBJ2-3): DVKVTQSSRYLVKRTGEKVFLECVQDMDHENMFWYRQDPGLGLRLIYFSYDVKMKEKGDIPEGYSVSREKKERFSLILESASTNQTSMYLCASSLVLGAIADTQYFGPGTRLTVL.

DNA for the CDR3: TGCAGTGCTCGGCGGGGGACAGGACAAGAGACCCAGTACTTC. This sequence encodes CSARRGTGQETQYF. V gene TRBV20-1 combines with J gene TRBJ2-5; D might be TRBD1 (8 bases). Looked up from germline, CDR1 is DFQATT and CDR2 is SNEGSKA (reference sequence). This CDR3 is 14 amino acids long. Trimming removed 5 bases at V and 2 bases at J, with 15 bases between.

The V and J genes are TRBV9 and TRBJ2-1; TRBD1 matches at 7 bases. Germline V gene sequence: CDR1 SGDLS, CDR2 YYNGEE. The CDR3 covers 16 residues. V dropped 5 bases and J dropped 6; count of bases not matched to a gene: 14. The CDR3 DNA follows: TGTGCCAGCAGTGCCACCGGGACAGTGGGCGGCAATGAGCAGTTCTTC. It yields the protein CASSATGTVGGNEQFF.